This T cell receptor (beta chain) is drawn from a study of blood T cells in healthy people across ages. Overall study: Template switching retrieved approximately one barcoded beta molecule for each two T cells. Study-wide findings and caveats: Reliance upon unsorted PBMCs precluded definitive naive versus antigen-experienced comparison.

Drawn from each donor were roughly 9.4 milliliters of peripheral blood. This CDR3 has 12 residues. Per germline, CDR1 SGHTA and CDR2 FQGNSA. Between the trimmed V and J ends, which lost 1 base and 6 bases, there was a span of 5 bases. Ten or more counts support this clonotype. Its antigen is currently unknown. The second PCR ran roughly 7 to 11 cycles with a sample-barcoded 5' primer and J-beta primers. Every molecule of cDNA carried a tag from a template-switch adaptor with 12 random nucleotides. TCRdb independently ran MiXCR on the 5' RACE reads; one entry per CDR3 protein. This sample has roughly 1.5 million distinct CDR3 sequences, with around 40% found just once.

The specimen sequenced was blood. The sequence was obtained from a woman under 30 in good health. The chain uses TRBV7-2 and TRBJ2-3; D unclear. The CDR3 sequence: CASSLGWDTQYF. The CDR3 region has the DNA TGTGCCAGCAGCTTAGGGTGGGATACGCAGTATTTT.